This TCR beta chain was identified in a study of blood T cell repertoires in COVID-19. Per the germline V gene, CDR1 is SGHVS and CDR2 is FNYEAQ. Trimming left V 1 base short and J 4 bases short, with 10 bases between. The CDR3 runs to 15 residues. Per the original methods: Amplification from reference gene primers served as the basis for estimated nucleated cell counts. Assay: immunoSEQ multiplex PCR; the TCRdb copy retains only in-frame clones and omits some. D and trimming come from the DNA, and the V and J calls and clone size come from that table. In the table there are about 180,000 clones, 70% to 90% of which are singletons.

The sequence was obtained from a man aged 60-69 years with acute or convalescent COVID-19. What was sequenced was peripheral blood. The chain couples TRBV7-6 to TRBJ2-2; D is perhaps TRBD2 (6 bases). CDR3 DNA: TGTGCCAGCAGCTTAGAACTAGCAAGCACCGGGGAGCTGTTTTTT. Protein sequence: CASSLELASTGELFF.